The rows below give T cell receptor beta chains drawn from one sample of a study of beta chain features in type 1 diabetes. TCRdb keeps only in-frame clones here, not all; method: immunoSEQ multiplex PCR. The sample contains 53,000 or so clones, about three fifths of which appear only once. The specimen sequenced was stem cell memory CD4+ T cells from blood. The receptors were sampled from a woman in her 30s with type 1 diabetes. Both conserved end residues are part of each CDR3. The D gene is left open where the match is weak. Not every row has a clone size; where given, it reads once, few, many or a size class.

cdr3_aa: CASSLAGLSRLYEQYF
cdr3_nt: TGTGCCAGCAGCTTAGCGGGACTGTCTAGGCTCTACGAGCAGTACTTC
v_call: TRBV11-2
cdr3_length: 16
d_call: -
j_call: TRBJ2-7
clone_size: few

cdr3_aa: CASSEQGDGQPQHF
cdr3_nt: TGTGCCAGTAGTGAACAGGGGGACGGTCAGCCCCAGCATTTT
v_call: TRBV19
cdr3_length: 14
d_call: TRBD1
j_call: TRBJ1-5
clone_size: -

cdr3_aa: CASRRTSGTGELFF
cdr3_nt: TGTGCCAGCAGAAGGACTAGCGGTACCGGGGAGCTGTTTTTT
v_call: TRBV2
cdr3_length: 14
d_call: TRBD2
j_call: TRBJ2-2
clone_size: few

cdr3_aa: CASSDKRDQPQHF
cdr3_nt: TGTGCCAGCAGTGACAAGAGGGATCAGCCCCAGCATTTT
v_call: TRBV2
cdr3_length: 13
d_call: -
j_call: TRBJ1-5
clone_size: -

cdr3_aa: CASSLGEDYGYTF
cdr3_nt: TGTGCCAGCAGCTTGGGGGAGGACTATGGCTACACCTTC
v_call: TRBV5-4
cdr3_length: 13
d_call: -
j_call: TRBJ1-2
clone_size: -

cdr3_aa: CASSPGQLFAIEQYF
cdr3_nt: TGCGCCAGCAGCCCGGGACAGTTGTTTGCGATCGAGCAGTACTTC
v_call: TRBV5-1
cdr3_length: 15
d_call: TRBD1
j_call: TRBJ2-7
clone_size: -

cdr3_aa: CASSESGLAGAGTQYF
cdr3_nt: TGCGCCAGCAGTGAGTCTGGCCTAGCGGGAGCGGGGACCCAGTACTTC
v_call: TRBV10-1
cdr3_length: 16
d_call: TRBD2
j_call: TRBJ2-5
clone_size: -

cdr3_aa: CASRGGAGAGSEQFF
cdr3_nt: TGCGCCAGCCGAGGCGGGGCGGGAGCGGGCTCGGAGCAGTTCTTC
v_call: TRBV5-1
cdr3_length: 15
d_call: TRBD2
j_call: TRBJ2-1
clone_size: -

cdr3_aa: CASSESVEGLYEQYF
cdr3_nt: TGCGCCAGCAGTGAGTCGGTAGAGGGCCTGTACGAGCAGTACTTC
v_call: TRBV10-2
cdr3_length: 15
d_call: -
j_call: TRBJ2-7
clone_size: -

cdr3_aa: CASSYRVNTEAFF
cdr3_nt: TGTGCCAGCAGTTACCGGGTGAACACTGAAGCTTTCTTT
v_call: TRBV6-5
cdr3_length: 13
d_call: -
j_call: TRBJ1-1
clone_size: -

cdr3_aa: CASSYSIPGNTGELFF
cdr3_nt: TGTGCCAGCAGTTACTCTATCCCAGGGAACACCGGGGAGCTGTTTTTT
v_call: TRBV6-5
cdr3_length: 16
d_call: -
j_call: TRBJ2-2
clone_size: -

cdr3_aa: CASTLAGGNIQYF
cdr3_nt: TGTGCCAGTACACTAGCGGGAGGAAACATTCAGTACTTC
v_call: TRBV19
cdr3_length: 13
d_call: TRBD2
j_call: TRBJ2-4
clone_size: -

cdr3_aa: CASTGGHGAYEQYF
cdr3_nt: TGTGCCAGCACGGGGGGGCACGGCGCCTACGAGCAGTACTTC
v_call: TRBV28
cdr3_length: 14
d_call: TRBD2
j_call: TRBJ2-7
clone_size: once

cdr3_aa: CASSLRRQLNTEAFF
cdr3_nt: TGTGCCAGCAGCTTACGGAGGCAATTGAACACTGAAGCTTTCTTT
v_call: TRBV7-3
cdr3_length: 15
d_call: -
j_call: TRBJ1-1
clone_size: -

cdr3_aa: CASSDGYTEAFF
cdr3_nt: TGCGCCAGCAGTGACGGGTACACTGAAGCTTTCTTT
v_call: TRBV10-1
cdr3_length: 12
d_call: -
j_call: TRBJ1-1
clone_size: -

cdr3_aa: CAWTETGTGAYSNQPQHF
cdr3_nt: TGTGCCTGGACCGAGACCGGGACAGGAGCTTATAGCAATCAGCCCCAGCATTTT
v_call: TRBV30
cdr3_length: 18
d_call: TRBD1
j_call: TRBJ1-5
clone_size: -

cdr3_aa: CASSPWDTPYSTEAFF
cdr3_nt: TGCGCCAGCAGCCCGTGGGACACACCTTACTCCACTGAAGCTTTCTTT
v_call: TRBV5-1
cdr3_length: 16
d_call: -
j_call: TRBJ1-1
clone_size: -

cdr3_aa: CSVRQREGSYEQYF
cdr3_nt: TGCAGCGTTAGGCAGCGGGAGGGCAGCTACGAGCAGTACTTC
v_call: TRBV29-1
cdr3_length: 14
d_call: TRBD2
j_call: TRBJ2-7
clone_size: -

cdr3_aa: CASISNHRGYGYTF
cdr3_nt: TGTGCCAGTATATCGAATCACAGGGGTTATGGCTACACCTTC
v_call: TRBV19
cdr3_length: 14
d_call: TRBD1
j_call: TRBJ1-2
clone_size: -

cdr3_aa: CASSLFGTTYEQYF
cdr3_nt: TGTGCCAGCAGTTTATTCGGGACAACCTACGAGCAGTACTTC
v_call: TRBV28
cdr3_length: 14
d_call: -
j_call: TRBJ2-7
clone_size: -

cdr3_aa: CASGTGDGEEKLFF
cdr3_nt: TGTGCCAGCGGTACGGGGGACGGGGAAGAAAAACTGTTTTTT
v_call: TRBV11-3
cdr3_length: 14
d_call: -
j_call: TRBJ1-4
clone_size: -

cdr3_aa: CASSFRQGMNTEAFF
cdr3_nt: TGTGCCAGCAGCTTTCGACAGGGAATGAACACTGAAGCTTTCTTT
v_call: TRBV7-2
cdr3_length: 15
d_call: TRBD1
j_call: TRBJ1-1
clone_size: -

cdr3_aa: CASSLSTTQETQYF
cdr3_nt: TGTGCCAGCAGTTTAAGTACTACCCAAGAGACCCAGTACTTC
v_call: TRBV28
cdr3_length: 14
d_call: -
j_call: TRBJ2-5
clone_size: -

cdr3_aa: CASIPGRGSYEQYF
cdr3_nt: TGTGCCAGCATTCCAGGCAGGGGGTCCTACGAGCAGTACTTC
v_call: TRBV6-1
cdr3_length: 14
d_call: TRBD1
j_call: TRBJ2-7
clone_size: -

cdr3_aa: CASSDRGLANYGYTF
cdr3_nt: TGTGCCAGCAGTGATCGAGGGTTAGCTAACTATGGCTACACCTTC
v_call: TRBV25-1
cdr3_length: 15
d_call: -
j_call: TRBJ1-2
clone_size: few

cdr3_aa: CASSTQTGHGYTF
cdr3_nt: TGCGCCAGCAGCACCCAGACAGGACACGGCTACACCTTC
v_call: TRBV4-1
cdr3_length: 13
d_call: -
j_call: TRBJ1-2
clone_size: once

cdr3_aa: CASSPRYYQPQHF
cdr3_nt: TGTGCCAGCAGCCCCAGGTACTATCAGCCCCAGCATTTT
v_call: TRBV7-2
cdr3_length: 13
d_call: -
j_call: TRBJ1-5
clone_size: -

cdr3_aa: CASSQDSPIEQYF
cdr3_nt: TGTGCCAGCAGCCAAGATTCCCCCATCGAGCAGTACTTC
v_call: TRBV4-2
cdr3_length: 13
d_call: -
j_call: TRBJ2-7
clone_size: -

cdr3_aa: CASSLSKQGLAGVEQFF
cdr3_nt: TGTGCCAGCAGCTTATCTAAACAGGGACTAGCGGGAGTCGAGCAGTTCTTC
v_call: TRBV7-9
cdr3_length: 17
d_call: TRBD2
j_call: TRBJ2-1
clone_size: -

cdr3_aa: CASSAGQLSYEQYF
cdr3_nt: TGTGCCAGCAGCGCTGGACAGTTAAGTTACGAGCAGTACTTC
v_call: TRBV2
cdr3_length: 14
d_call: -
j_call: TRBJ2-7
clone_size: -

cdr3_aa: CASSQEGTGQPQHF
cdr3_nt: TGTGCCAGCAGCCAAGAGGGAACAGGGCAGCCCCAGCATTTT
v_call: TRBV4-2
cdr3_length: 14
d_call: -
j_call: TRBJ1-5
clone_size: -

cdr3_aa: CASRPPGTGELFF
cdr3_nt: TGTGCCAGCAGGCCGCCGGGGACCGGGGAGCTGTTTTTT
v_call: TRBV11-3
cdr3_length: 13
d_call: -
j_call: TRBJ2-2
clone_size: -

cdr3_aa: CASSSLLAATDTQYF
cdr3_nt: TGTGCCAGCTCATCTCTACTAGCGGCCACGGACACGCAGTATTTT
v_call: TRBV18
cdr3_length: 15
d_call: TRBD2
j_call: TRBJ2-3
clone_size: -

cdr3_aa: CSVFLTGEAFF
cdr3_nt: TGCAGCGTCTTTCTCACGGGGGAAGCTTTCTTT
v_call: TRBV29-1
cdr3_length: 11
d_call: -
j_call: TRBJ1-1
clone_size: few

cdr3_aa: CVGGGPNEKLFF
cdr3_nt: TGCGTGGGGGGGGGCCCTAATGAAAAACTGTTTTTT
v_call: TRBV29-1
cdr3_length: 12
d_call: -
j_call: TRBJ1-4
clone_size: -

cdr3_aa: CASSASLGDQPQHF
cdr3_nt: TGCGCCAGCAGTGCATCACTCGGGGATCAGCCCCAGCATTTT
v_call: TRBV10-2
cdr3_length: 14
d_call: -
j_call: TRBJ1-5
clone_size: -

cdr3_aa: CASSLGPLRSSYNEQFF
cdr3_nt: TGCGCCAGCAGCTTGGGACCGTTGAGGAGCTCCTACAATGAGCAGTTCTTC
v_call: TRBV5-1
cdr3_length: 17
d_call: -
j_call: TRBJ2-1
clone_size: -

cdr3_aa: CASSDSQGLNQPQHF
cdr3_nt: TGCGCCAGCAGTGACTCACAGGGGCTCAATCAGCCCCAGCATTTT
v_call: TRBV10-2
cdr3_length: 15
d_call: TRBD1
j_call: TRBJ1-5
clone_size: -

cdr3_aa: CASPWIADPIISYNEQFF
cdr3_nt: TGTGCCAGCCCCTGGATAGCGGATCCCATTATCTCCTACAATGAGCAGTTCTTC
v_call: TRBV6-4
cdr3_length: 18
d_call: -
j_call: TRBJ2-1
clone_size: -

cdr3_aa: CASSPGLAGVKETQYF
cdr3_nt: TGTGCCAGCTCACCGGGACTAGCGGGAGTAAAAGAGACCCAGTACTTC
v_call: TRBV18
cdr3_length: 16
d_call: TRBD2
j_call: TRBJ2-5
clone_size: -

cdr3_aa: CASSKGTSASTDTQYF
cdr3_nt: TGTGCCAGCAGCAAGGGGACTAGCGCGAGCACAGATACGCAGTATTTT
v_call: TRBV7-3
cdr3_length: 16
d_call: TRBD2
j_call: TRBJ2-3
clone_size: -

cdr3_aa: CAISSVEVDYEQYF
cdr3_nt: TGTGCCATCAGCTCAGTAGAGGTCGACTACGAGCAGTACTTC
v_call: TRBV10-3
cdr3_length: 14
d_call: -
j_call: TRBJ2-7
clone_size: -

cdr3_aa: CASSPSGQGVVGGTEAFF
cdr3_nt: TGTGCCAGCTCACCCTCTGGACAGGGGGTTGTTGGAGGCACTGAAGCTTTCTTT
v_call: TRBV18
cdr3_length: 18
d_call: TRBD1
j_call: TRBJ1-1
clone_size: -

cdr3_aa: CAVGGQEFEAFF
cdr3_nt: TGTGCCGTGGGGGGGCAGGAGTTTGAAGCTTTCTTT
v_call: TRBV10-3
cdr3_length: 12
d_call: -
j_call: TRBJ1-1
clone_size: once